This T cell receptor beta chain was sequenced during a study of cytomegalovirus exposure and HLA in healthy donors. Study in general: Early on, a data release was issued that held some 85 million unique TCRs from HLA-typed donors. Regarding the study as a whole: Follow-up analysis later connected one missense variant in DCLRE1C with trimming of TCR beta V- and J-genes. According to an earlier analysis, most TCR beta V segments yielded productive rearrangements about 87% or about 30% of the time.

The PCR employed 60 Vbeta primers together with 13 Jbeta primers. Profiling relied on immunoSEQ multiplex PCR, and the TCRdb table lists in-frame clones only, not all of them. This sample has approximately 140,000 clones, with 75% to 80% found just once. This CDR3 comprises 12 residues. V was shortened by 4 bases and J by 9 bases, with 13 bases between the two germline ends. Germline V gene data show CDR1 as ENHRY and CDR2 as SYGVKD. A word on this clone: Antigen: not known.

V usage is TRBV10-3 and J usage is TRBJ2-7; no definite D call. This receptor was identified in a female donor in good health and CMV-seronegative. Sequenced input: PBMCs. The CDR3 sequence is CAISGQDVGQYF. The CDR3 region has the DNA TGTGCCATCAGTGGGCAGGATGTTGGGCAGTACTTC.